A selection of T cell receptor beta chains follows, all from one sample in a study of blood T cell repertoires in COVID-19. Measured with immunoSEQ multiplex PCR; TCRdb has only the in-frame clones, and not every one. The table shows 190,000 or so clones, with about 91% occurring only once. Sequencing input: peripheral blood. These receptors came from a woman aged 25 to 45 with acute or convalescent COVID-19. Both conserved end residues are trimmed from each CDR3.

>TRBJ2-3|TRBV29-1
SVVPQGSSTDTQY
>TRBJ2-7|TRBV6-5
ASGGPASSYEQY
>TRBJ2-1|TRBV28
ASSFSGRAHNEQF
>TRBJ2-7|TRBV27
ASSGDRDYEQY
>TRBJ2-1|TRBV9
ASSVGSWSYNEQF
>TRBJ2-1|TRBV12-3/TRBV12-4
ASGESYNEQF
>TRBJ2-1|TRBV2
ASRVESLF
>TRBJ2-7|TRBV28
ASSFYQGTYEQY
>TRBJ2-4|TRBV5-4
ASSSGGLRGIQY
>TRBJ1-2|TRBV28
ASSQIGGRRYGYT
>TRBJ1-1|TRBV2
ASSDRGISLVAF
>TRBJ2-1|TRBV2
ASSYYNEQF
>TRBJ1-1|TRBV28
ASSPPQGHTEAF
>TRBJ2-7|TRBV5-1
ASSSTPGLAGAPLYEQY
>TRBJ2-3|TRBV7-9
AGSAIPPSSSSSTDTQY
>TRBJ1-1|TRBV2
ASSYDTEAF
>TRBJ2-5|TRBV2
ASRLAGLETQY
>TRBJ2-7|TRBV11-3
ASSFSSGGLYEQY
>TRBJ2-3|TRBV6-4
ASSDETSFTDTQY
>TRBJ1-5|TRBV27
ASSLSNYQPQH
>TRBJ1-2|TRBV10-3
AIGFGGLSYGYT
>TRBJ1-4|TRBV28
ASSSWGGAVDEKLF
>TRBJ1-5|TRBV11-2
ASSLAWGHSQPQH
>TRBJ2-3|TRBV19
ATSGTGLTQY
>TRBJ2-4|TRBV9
ASSLTAQRGNIQY
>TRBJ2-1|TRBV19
ASSIISGNHEQF
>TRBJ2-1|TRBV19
ASRKGTSGVRNEQF
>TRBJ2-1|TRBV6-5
ASSYSGGPGYEQF
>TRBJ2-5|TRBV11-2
ASSLARLAGEETQY
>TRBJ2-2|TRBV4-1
ASSPMTANTGELF
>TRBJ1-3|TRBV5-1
ASSLGQEGNTIY
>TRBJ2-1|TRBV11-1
ASSLRLRNEQF
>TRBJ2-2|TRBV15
ATSRGGDRGYTGELF
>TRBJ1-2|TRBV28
ASSYFSGYT
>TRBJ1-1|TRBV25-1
ASSEWGGTDTEAF
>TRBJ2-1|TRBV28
ASSFSLYNEQF
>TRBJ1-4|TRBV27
ATGVGGREKLF
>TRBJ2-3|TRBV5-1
ASSLDGQGAPDTQY
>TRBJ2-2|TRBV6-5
ATMGQVAGELF
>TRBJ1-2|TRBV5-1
ASSLAGGNGYT
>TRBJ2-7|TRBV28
ASSPSQGTNYEQY
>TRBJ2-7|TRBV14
ASSLGRNYEQY